This T cell receptor beta chain is drawn from a study of T cells in Graves' hyperthyroidism and ophthalmopathy. The wider study: The authors collected peripheral blood at initial diagnosis, before any treatment.

RNA transcripts served as the template for amplifying TCR beta CDR3 regions. When the TCR CDR3 underwent first-round RT-PCR, the HTBI primer set was used. TCRdb re-derived calls from the multiplex PCR reads in MiXCR, one entry per CDR3 protein. In the table there are 640,000 or so distinct CDR3 sequences, more than 13% of which are singletons. This clonotype was observed many times. The length of the CDR3 is 13 residues. From germline, CDR1 is SGHTA and CDR2 FQGNSA. Trimming removed 0 bases at V and 4 bases at J, with 4 bases between. This sequence joins TRBV7-2 and TRBJ2-1; D gene unclear. This clonotype originated in a woman younger than 35 with Graves' ophthalmopathy. Sequenced material: blood. The CDR3 DNA reads TGTGCCAGCAGCTTAGCGGAATACAATGAGCAGTTCTTC. This translates into CASSLAEYNEQFF.